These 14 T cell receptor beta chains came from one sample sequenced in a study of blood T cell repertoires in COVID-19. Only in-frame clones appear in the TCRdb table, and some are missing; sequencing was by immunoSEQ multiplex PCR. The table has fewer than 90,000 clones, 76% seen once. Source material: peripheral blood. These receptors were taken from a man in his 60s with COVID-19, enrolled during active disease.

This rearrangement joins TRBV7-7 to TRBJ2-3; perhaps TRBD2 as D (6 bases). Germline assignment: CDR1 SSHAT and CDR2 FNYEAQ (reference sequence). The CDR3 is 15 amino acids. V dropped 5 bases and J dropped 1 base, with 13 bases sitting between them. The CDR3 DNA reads TGTGCCAGCAGCGCGGGGCAGGGCGGCACAGATACGCAGTATTTT. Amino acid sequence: CASSAGQGGTDTQYF.

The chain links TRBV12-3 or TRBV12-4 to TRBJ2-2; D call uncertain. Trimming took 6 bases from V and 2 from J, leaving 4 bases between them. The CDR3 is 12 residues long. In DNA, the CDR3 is TGTGCCAGCAGCTTCAACACCGGGGAGCTGTTTTTT. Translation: CASSFNTGELFF.

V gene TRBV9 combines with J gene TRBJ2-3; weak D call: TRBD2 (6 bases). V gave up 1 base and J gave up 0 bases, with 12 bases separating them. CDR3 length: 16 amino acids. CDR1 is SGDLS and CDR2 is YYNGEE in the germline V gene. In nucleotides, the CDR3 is TGTGCCAGCAGCGTACTAATAGCGGCTAGCACAGATACGCAGTATTTT. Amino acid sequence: CASSVLIAASTDTQYF.

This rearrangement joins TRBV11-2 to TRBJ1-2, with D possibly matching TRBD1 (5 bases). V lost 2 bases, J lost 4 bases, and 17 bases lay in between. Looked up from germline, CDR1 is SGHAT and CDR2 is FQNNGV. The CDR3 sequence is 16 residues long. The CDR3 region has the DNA TGTGCCAGCAGCTTATGGGGGGGGTACAGGACCTATGGCTACACCTTC. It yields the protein CASSLWGGYRTYGYTF.

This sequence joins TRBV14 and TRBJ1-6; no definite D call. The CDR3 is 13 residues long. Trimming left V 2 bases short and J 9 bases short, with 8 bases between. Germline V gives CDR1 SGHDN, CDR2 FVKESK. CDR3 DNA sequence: TGTGCCAGCAGCCAATTGGAGGCTTCACCCCTCCACTTT. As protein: CASSQLEASPLHF.

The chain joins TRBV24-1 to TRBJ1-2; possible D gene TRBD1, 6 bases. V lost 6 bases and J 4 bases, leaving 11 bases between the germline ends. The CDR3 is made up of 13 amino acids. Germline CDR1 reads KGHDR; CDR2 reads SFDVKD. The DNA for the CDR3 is TGTGCCACCAGTCCAGGACAGTTCTATGGCTACACCTTC. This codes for CATSPGQFYGYTF.

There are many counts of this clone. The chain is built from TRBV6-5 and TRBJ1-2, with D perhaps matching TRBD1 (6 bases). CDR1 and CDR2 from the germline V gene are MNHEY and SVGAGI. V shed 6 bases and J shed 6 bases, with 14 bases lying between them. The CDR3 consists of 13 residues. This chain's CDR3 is CASRIGQFNGYTF. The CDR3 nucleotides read TGTGCCAGCAGAATCGGACAGTTCAATGGCTACACCTTC.

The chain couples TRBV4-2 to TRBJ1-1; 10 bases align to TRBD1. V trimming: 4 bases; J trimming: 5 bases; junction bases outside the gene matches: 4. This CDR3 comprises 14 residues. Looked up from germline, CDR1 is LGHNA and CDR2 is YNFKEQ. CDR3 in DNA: TGTGCCAGCAGCCCCGGACAGGGGGTAACTGAAGCTTTCTTT. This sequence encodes CASSPGQGVTEAFF.

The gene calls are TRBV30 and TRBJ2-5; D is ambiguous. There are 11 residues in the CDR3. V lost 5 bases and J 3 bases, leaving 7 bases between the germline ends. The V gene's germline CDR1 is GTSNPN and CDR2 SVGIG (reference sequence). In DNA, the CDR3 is TGTGCCTGGGACACAAAAGAGACCCAGTACTTC. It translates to CAWDTKETQYF.

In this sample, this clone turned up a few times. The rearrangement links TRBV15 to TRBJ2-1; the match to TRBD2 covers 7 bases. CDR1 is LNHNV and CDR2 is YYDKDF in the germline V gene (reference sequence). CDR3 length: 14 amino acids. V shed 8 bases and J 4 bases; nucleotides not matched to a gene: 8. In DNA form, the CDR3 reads TGTGCCACCCTCCCAGCGGGGAGGTACAATGAGCAGTTCTTC. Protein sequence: CATLPAGRYNEQFF.

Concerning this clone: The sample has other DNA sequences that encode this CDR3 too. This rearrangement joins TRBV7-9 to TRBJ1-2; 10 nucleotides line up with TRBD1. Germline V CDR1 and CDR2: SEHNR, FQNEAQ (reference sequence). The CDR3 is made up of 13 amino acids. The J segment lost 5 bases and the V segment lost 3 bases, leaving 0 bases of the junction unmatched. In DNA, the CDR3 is TGTGCCAGCAGCTTGGGACAGGGGTATGGCTACACCTTC. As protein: CASSLGQGYGYTF.

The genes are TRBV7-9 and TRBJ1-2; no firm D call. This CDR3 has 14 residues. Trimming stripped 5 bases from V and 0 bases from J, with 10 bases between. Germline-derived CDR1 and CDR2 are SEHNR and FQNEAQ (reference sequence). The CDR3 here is CASSPQRSNYGYTF. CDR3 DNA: TGTGCCAGCAGCCCACAGAGATCTAACTATGGCTACACCTTC. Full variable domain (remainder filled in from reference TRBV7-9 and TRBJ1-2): DTGVSQNPRHKITKRGQNVTFRCDPISEHNRLYWYRQTLGQGPEFLTYFQNEAQLEKSRLLSDRFSAERPKGSFSTLEIQRTEQGDSAMYLCASSPQRSNYGYTFGSGTRLTVV.

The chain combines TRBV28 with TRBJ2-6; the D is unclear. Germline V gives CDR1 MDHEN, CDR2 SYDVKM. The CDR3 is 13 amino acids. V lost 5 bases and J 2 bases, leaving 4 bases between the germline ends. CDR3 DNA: TGTGCCAGCAGTGTAGCTGGGGCCAACGTCCTGACTTTC. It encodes CASSVAGANVLTF.

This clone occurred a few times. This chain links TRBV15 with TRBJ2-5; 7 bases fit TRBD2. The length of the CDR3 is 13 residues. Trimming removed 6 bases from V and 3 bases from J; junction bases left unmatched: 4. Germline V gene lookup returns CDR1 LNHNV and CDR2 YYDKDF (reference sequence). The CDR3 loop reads CATSNSGEETQYF. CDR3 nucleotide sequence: TGTGCCACCAGTAACAGCGGGGAAGAGACCCAGTACTTC.